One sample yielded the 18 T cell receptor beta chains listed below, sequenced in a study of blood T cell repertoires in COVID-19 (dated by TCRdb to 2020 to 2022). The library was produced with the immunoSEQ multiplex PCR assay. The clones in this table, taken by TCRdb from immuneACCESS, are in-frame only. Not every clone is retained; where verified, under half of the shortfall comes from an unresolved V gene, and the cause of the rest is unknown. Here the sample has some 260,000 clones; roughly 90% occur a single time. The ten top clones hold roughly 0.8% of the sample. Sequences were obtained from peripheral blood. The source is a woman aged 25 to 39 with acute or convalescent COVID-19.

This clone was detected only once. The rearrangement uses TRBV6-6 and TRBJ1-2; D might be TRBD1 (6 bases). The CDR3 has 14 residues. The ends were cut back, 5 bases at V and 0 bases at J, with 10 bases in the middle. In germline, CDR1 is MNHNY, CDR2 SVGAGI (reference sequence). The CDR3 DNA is TGTGCCAGCAGTAACAGGGAAGCTAACTATGGCTACACCTTC. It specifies CASSNREANYGYTF.

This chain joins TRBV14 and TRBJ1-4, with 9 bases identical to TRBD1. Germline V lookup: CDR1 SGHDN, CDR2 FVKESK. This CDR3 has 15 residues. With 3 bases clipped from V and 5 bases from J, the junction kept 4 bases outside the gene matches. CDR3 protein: CASSHYTGGNEKLFF. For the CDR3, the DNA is TGTGCCAGCAGCCACTATACAGGGGGCAATGAAAAACTGTTTTTT.

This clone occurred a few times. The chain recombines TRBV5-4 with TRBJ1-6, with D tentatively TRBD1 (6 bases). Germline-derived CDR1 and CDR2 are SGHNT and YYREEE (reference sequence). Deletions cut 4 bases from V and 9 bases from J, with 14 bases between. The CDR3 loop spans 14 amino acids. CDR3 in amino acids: CASSTKTGTSPLHF. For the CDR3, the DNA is TGTGCCAGCAGCACAAAAACAGGGACTTCACCCCTCCACTTT.

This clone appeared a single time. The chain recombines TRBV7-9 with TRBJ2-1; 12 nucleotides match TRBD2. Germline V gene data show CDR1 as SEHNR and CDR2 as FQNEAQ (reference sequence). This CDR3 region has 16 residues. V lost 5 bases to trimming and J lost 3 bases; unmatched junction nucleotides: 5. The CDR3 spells CASSDGLAGLYNEQFF. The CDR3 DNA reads TGTGCCAGCAGCGACGGACTAGCGGGACTCTACAATGAGCAGTTCTTC.

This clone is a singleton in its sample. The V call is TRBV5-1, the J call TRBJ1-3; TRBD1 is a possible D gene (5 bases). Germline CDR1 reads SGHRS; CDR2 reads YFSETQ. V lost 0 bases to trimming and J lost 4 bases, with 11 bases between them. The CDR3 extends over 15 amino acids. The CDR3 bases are TGCGCCAGCAGCTTGGAGGTAACAGGAGGAAACACCATATATTTT. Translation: CASSLEVTGGNTIYF.

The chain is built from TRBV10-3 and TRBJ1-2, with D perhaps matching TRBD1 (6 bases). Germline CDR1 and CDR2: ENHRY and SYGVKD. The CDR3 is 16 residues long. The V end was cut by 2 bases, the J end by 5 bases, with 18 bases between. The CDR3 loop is CAISEARGDASYGYTF. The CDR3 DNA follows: TGTGCCATCAGTGAGGCCAGGGGAGACGCATCGTATGGCTACACCTTC.

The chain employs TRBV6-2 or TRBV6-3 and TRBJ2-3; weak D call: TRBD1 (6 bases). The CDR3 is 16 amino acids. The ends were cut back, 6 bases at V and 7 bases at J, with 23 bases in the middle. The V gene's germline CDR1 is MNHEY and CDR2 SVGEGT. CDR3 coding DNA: TGTGCCAGCAGCTCCTTGGAGGTACAGGGTATAAATACGCAGTATTTT. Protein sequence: CASSSLEVQGINTQYF.

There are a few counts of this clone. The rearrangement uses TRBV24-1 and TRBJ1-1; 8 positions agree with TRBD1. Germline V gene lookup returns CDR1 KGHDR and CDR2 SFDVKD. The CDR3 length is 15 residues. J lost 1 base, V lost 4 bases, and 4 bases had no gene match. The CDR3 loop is CATSEGQVGNTEAFF. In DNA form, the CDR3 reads TGTGCCACCAGTGAGGGACAGGTTGGGAACACTGAAGCTTTCTTT.

This CDR3 is CASSPGTQHATNEKLFF. The CDR3, as DNA: TGTGCCAGCAGCCCCGGGACACAGCACGCAACTAATGAAAAACTGTTTTTT. The rearrangement joins TRBV11-3 to TRBJ1-4, with D maybe TRBD1 (6 bases). The ends were cut back, 5 bases at V and 0 bases at J, with 16 bases in the middle. The CDR3 runs to 17 residues. In germline, CDR1 is SGHNT, CDR2 YENEEA.

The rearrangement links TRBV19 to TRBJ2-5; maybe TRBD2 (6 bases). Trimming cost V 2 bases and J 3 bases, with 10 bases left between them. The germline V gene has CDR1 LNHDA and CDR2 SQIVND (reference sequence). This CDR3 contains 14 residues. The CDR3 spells CASSITSTKETQYF. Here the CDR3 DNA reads TGTGCCAGTAGTATAACTAGCACGAAAGAGACCCAGTACTTC.

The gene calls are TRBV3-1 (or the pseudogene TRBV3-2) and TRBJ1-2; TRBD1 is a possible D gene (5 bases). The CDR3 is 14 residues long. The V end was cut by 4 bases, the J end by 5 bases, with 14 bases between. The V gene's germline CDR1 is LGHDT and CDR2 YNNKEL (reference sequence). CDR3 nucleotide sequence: TGTGCCAGCAGCCTAGGCGACAGAGCATATGGCTACACCTTC. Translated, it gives CASSLGDRAYGYTF.

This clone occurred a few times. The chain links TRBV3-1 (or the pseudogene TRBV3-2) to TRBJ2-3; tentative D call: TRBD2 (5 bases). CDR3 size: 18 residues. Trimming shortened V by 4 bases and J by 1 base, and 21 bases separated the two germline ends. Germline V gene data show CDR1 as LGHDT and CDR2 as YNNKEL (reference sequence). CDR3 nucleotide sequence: TGTGCCAGCAGCCGAAACCTACGGCGGGCGGGTGGCACAGATACGCAGTATTTT. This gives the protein CASSRNLRRAGGTDTQYF.

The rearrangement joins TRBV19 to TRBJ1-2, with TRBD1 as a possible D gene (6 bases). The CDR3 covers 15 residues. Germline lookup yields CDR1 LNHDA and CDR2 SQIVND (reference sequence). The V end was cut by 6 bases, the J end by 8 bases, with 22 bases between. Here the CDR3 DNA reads TGTGCCAGTAGCGGGGGGCAGGGTCGGTCTGGCGGCTACACCTTC. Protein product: CASSGGQGRSGGYTF.

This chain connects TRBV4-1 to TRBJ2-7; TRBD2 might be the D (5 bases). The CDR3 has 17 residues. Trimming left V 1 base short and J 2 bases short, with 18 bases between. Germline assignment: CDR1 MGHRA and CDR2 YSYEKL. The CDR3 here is CASSQGSFTSGPYEQYF. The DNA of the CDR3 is TGCGCCAGCAGCCAAGGAAGTTTTACGAGCGGACCCTACGAGCAGTACTTC.

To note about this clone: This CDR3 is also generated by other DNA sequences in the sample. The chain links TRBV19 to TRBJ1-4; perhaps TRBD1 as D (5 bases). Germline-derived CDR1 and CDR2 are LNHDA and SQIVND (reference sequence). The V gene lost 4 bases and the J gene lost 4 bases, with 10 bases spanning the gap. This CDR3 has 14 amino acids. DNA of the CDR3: TGTGCCAGTAGTACGGAGGGGCGTAATGAAAAACTGTTTTTT. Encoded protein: CASSTEGRNEKLFF. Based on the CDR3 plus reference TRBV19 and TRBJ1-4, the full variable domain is DGGITQSPKYLFRKEGQNVTLSCEQNLNHDAMYWYRQDPGQGLRLIYYSQIVNDFQKGDIAEGYSVSREKKESFPLTVTSAQKNPTAFYLCASSTEGRNEKLFFGSGTQLSVL.

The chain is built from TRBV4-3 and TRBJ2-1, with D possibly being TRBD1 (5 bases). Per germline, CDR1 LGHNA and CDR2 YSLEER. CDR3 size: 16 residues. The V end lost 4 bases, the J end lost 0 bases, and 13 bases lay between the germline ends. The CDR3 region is CASSRTLGRSYNEQFF. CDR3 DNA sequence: TGCGCCAGCAGCCGGACACTGGGGCGCTCCTACAATGAGCAGTTCTTC.

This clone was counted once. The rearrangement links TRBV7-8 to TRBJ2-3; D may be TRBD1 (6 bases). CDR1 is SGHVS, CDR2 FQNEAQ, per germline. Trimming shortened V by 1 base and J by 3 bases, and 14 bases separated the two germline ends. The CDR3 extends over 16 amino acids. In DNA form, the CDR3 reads TGTGCCAGCAGCTTAGAACAGCGCCAGGGGACAGATACGCAGTATTTT. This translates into CASSLEQRQGTDTQYF.

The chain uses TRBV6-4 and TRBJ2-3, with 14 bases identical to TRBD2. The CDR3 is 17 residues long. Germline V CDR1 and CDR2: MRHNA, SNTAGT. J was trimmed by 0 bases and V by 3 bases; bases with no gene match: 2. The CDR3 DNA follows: TGTGCCAGCAGTGAAGGACTAGCGGGAGGTAGCACAGATACGCAGTATTTT. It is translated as CASSEGLAGGSTDTQYF.